Below are 25 T cell receptor beta chains sequenced from a single sample in a study of T cell responses to AZD1222 COVID-19 vaccine. Produced via immunoSEQ multiplex PCR; TCRdb's table is partial and in-frame only. The data contain 130,000 or so clones, around 89% of them singletons. Sequenced here: peripheral blood, sampled on day 0 of AZD1222 vaccination. The origin of the receptors is an adult in good health.

V gene TRBV20-1 combines with J gene TRBJ2-1; D not resolved. Germline V CDR1 and CDR2: DFQATT, SNEGSKA (reference sequence). The CDR3 length is 11 residues. Trimming took 5 bases from V and 9 from J, leaving 11 bases between them. The CDR3 protein is CSASDLGEQFF. Written as DNA, the CDR3 is TGCAGTGCTTCCGACCTTGGTGAGCAGTTCTTC.

This clone was counted once. This chain joins TRBV6-5 and TRBJ1-2; D unclear. Trimming removed 6 bases from V and 4 bases from J, with 6 bases in between. CDR1 is MNHEY and CDR2 is SVGAGI in the germline V gene. The length of the CDR3 is 11 residues. This CDR3 is CASRPGYGYTF. In DNA, the CDR3 is TGTGCCAGCAGACCGGGCTATGGCTACACCTTC.

This clone has only one observation. The chain is built from TRBV6-5 and TRBJ2-1; 10 bases line up with TRBD1. V was clipped by 10 bases and J by 7 bases; unmatched bases: 10. Germline CDR1 MNHEY, CDR2 SVGAGI. The CDR3 totals 14 residues. In DNA, the CDR3 is TGTGCCACCCGAGGACAGGGGGGATCGAATGAGCAGTTCTTC. Translation: CATRGQGGSNEQFF.

CDR3 sequence: CASSSGVVETQYF. The CDR3 coding sequence is TGCGCCAGCAGCTCGGGGGTGGTGGAGACCCAGTACTTC. The J gene is TRBJ2-5, the V gene TRBV5-1; D is possibly TRBD2 (6 bases). This CDR3 is 13 amino acids long. Deletions cut 3 bases from V and 5 bases from J, with 11 bases between. From germline, CDR1 is SGHRS and CDR2 YFSETQ.

This rearrangement joins TRBV7-9 to TRBJ2-5, with 13 bases matching TRBD2. In germline, CDR1 is SEHNR, CDR2 FQNEAQ (reference sequence). V lost 8 bases, J lost 1 base, and 16 bases stayed unmatched. This CDR3 region has 19 residues. CDR3 amino acids: CASGVKRTSGGASQETQYF. The CDR3 coding sequence is TGTGCCAGCGGGGTAAAACGGACTAGCGGGGGTGCCTCCCAAGAGACCCAGTACTTC.

This clone turned up a few times. This rearrangement joins TRBV2 to TRBJ1-1; 10 positions match TRBD1. The CDR3 consists of 15 residues. In germline, CDR1 is SNHLY, CDR2 FYNNEI. Trimming at V came to 1 base and at J to 11 bases, leaving 10 bases not matched to a gene. Written as DNA, the CDR3 is TGTGCCAGCAGTGAAGGAGGGGGGACAGGGGTCGTGGCTTTCTTT. This codes for CASSEGGGTGVVAFF.

Here the CDR3 DNA reads TGCGCCAGCAGCTTGGATTATGAGCAGTTCTTC. Its translation: CASSLDYEQFF. The genes are TRBV5-1 and TRBJ2-1, with D hard to call. There are 11 residues in the CDR3. Between the trimmed V and J ends, which lost 0 bases and 8 bases, there was a span of 3 bases. In germline, CDR1 is SGHRS, CDR2 YFSETQ.

This chain uses TRBV12-3 or TRBV12-4 with TRBJ2-1; D is possibly TRBD2 (5 bases). The CDR3 length is 13 residues. The ends were cut back, 5 bases at V and 3 bases at J, with 8 bases in the middle. The CDR3 here is CASSSGLYNEQFF. CDR3 nucleotide sequence: TGTGCCAGCAGTAGTGGACTCTACAATGAGCAGTTCTTC.

The V and J genes are TRBV5-6 and TRBJ1-4; the D is unclear. The V gene lost 4 bases and the J gene lost 5 bases, with 15 bases spanning the gap. The germline V gene encodes CDR1 SGHDT and CDR2 YYEEEE. This CDR3 spans 15 amino acids. CDR3 residues: CASSAQPRPNEKLFF. The CDR3 region has the DNA TGTGCCAGCAGCGCACAACCGCGCCCAAATGAAAAACTGTTTTTT.

This clone occurred once. This chain connects TRBV7-9 to TRBJ1-2; D is perhaps TRBD1 (5 bases). The CDR3 spans 15 residues. Germline loops: CDR1 SEHNR, CDR2 FQNEAQ (reference sequence). With 1 base removed from V and 8 bases from J, the gap between germline ends came to 17 bases. Written as DNA, the CDR3 is TGTGCCAGCAGCTTAGTTTCAGGGAGGGAGTGGGGCTACACCTTC. This gives the protein CASSLVSGREWGYTF.

This chain links TRBV28 with TRBJ2-7, with no clear D. CDR3 length equals 13 residues. From germline, CDR1 is MDHEN and CDR2 SYDVKM. V was trimmed by 2 bases and J by 3 bases, leaving 8 bases between them. The CDR3 bases are TGTGCCAGCAGTTTAGGGGTAAACTACGAGCAGTACTTC. This encodes CASSLGVNYEQYF.

The chain recombines TRBV6-2 or TRBV6-3 with TRBJ2-7; no firm D call. The germline V gene encodes CDR1 MNHEY and CDR2 SVGEGT. V dropped 0 bases and J dropped 3 bases, with 12 bases sitting between them. There are 15 residues in the CDR3. The CDR3 region is CASSYSRSLYYEQYF. The DNA of the CDR3 is TGTGCCAGCAGTTACTCAAGAAGCCTTTACTACGAGCAGTACTTC.

The chain's CDR3 is CASSLGTGATEAFF. The CDR3 nucleotides read TGCGCCAGCAGCTTGGGGACAGGGGCCACTGAAGCTTTCTTT. The rearrangement uses TRBV5-1 and TRBJ1-1, with TRBD1 identical over 9 bases. The CDR3 is 14 residues long. The V segment lost 0 bases and the J segment 4 bases; nucleotides outside the gene matches: 1. Germline values: CDR1 SGHRS, CDR2 YFSETQ.

The chain employs TRBV6-5 and TRBJ2-3; D is ambiguous. Per germline, CDR1 MNHEY and CDR2 SVGAGI. The CDR3 extends over 14 amino acids. V was cut by 2 bases and J by 4 bases, with 10 bases left in between. In DNA, the CDR3 is TGTGCCAGCAGTTACAAGGATCCGGCAGATACGCAGTATTTT. Protein: CASSYKDPADTQYF.

This clone occurred a few times. The V gene is TRBV5-5, the J gene TRBJ1-1; unclear D gene. CDR1 SGHKS and CDR2 YYEKEE come from the germline V gene (reference sequence). The V and J ends lost 2 bases and 1 base respectively, with 6 bases between them. The CDR3 extends over 13 amino acids. CDR3 protein: CASSFTANTEAFF. For the CDR3, the DNA is TGTGCCAGCAGCTTTACAGCGAACACTGAAGCTTTCTTT.

This clone was observed once. The V and J genes are TRBV11-3 and TRBJ1-1, with a weak D call TRBD1 (5 bases). In germline, CDR1 is SGHNT, CDR2 YENEEA. V was cut by 1 base and J by 5 bases, with 8 bases left in between. The CDR3 is 13 residues long. CDR3 in amino acids: CASSLGRTTEAFF. The CDR3 nucleotides are TGTGCCAGCAGCTTAGGTCGGACAACTGAAGCTTTCTTT.

The table lists this clone with a count of one. J is TRBJ2-5 and V is TRBV4-1; TRBD1 is a possible D gene (5 bases). This CDR3 is 16 amino acids long. CDR1 is MGHRA, CDR2 YSYEKL, per germline. Trimming cost V 0 bases and J 5 bases, with 16 bases left between them. The CDR3 region is CASSQEETALAETQYF. In nucleotides, the CDR3 is TGCGCCAGCAGCCAAGAAGAGACAGCCCTGGCGGAGACCCAGTACTTC.

The V gene is TRBV7-9, the J gene TRBJ2-3; D unresolved. CDR1 is SEHNR, CDR2 FQNEAQ, per germline (reference sequence). The V end lost 4 bases, the J end lost 2 bases, and 7 bases lay between the germline ends. The CDR3 sequence is 13 residues long. CDR3 bases: TGTGCCAGCAGCTACCGGGCCACAGATACGCAGTATTTT. Its translation: CASSYRATDTQYF.

The chain joins TRBV7-2 to TRBJ1-6; D possibly corresponds to TRBD1 (6 bases). The V end was cut by 3 bases, the J end by 8 bases, with 11 bases between. CDR1 SGHTA and CDR2 FQGNSA come from the germline V gene. CDR3 length equals 14 residues. For the CDR3, the DNA is TGTGCCAGCAGCTTCCAGGGGAATGATTCACCCCTCCACTTT. As protein: CASSFQGNDSPLHF.

The rearrangement joins TRBV9 to TRBJ1-5; D is unclear. CDR1 is SGDLS and CDR2 is YYNGEE in the germline V gene. V lost 0 bases and J 2 bases, leaving 9 bases between the germline ends. The CDR3 runs 15 residues. The chain's CDR3 is CASSVDEGRNQPQHF. The CDR3 DNA reads as TGTGCCAGCAGCGTAGACGAGGGTCGCAATCAGCCCCAGCATTTT.

The chain uses TRBV3-1 (or the pseudogene TRBV3-2) and TRBJ1-2, with TRBD1 identical over 9 bases. CDR1 and CDR2 (germline): LGHDT, YNNKEL (reference sequence). V dropped 6 bases and J dropped 8; count of bases not matched to a gene: 10. The CDR3 is 14 amino acids. As DNA, the CDR3 is TGTGCCAGCAGGGCCCTTTACAGGGGGCAAGGCTACACCTTC. Translation gives CASRALYRGQGYTF.

The chain links TRBV4-3 to TRBJ1-2; D call uncertain. Trimming removed 0 bases from V and 3 bases from J, with 14 bases in between. This CDR3 contains 16 residues. Germline loops: CDR1 LGHNA, CDR2 YSLEER. CDR3 nucleotide sequence: TGCGCCAGCAGCCAAGAGTTGGGTAATTTGTACTATGGCTACACCTTC. Amino acids: CASSQELGNLYYGYTF.

For the CDR3, the DNA is TGTGCCAGCAGTTACAATACGAACACTGAAGCTTTCTTT. Translating gives CASSYNTNTEAFF. The genes are TRBV28 and TRBJ1-1; D unclear. Trimming stripped 4 bases from V and 1 base from J, with 7 bases between. The V gene's germline CDR1 is MDHEN and CDR2 SYDVKM. This CDR3 contains 13 residues.

V usage is TRBV12-3 or TRBV12-4 and J usage is TRBJ2-7, with TRBD1 identical over 7 bases. This CDR3 has 13 amino acids. The V gene end was trimmed by 1 base and the J gene end by 7 bases; junction bases not matched to a gene: 4. CDR3 sequence reads: CASSLDRGKEQYF. In DNA form, the CDR3 reads TGTGCCAGCAGTTTAGACAGGGGAAAAGAGCAGTACTTC.

The rearrangement links TRBV5-1 to TRBJ2-5, with 13 bases identical to TRBD2. Per the germline V gene, CDR1 is SGHRS and CDR2 is YFSETQ. V shed 5 bases and J 5 bases; nucleotides not matched to a gene: 9. This CDR3 has 16 amino acids. CDR3 nucleotides: TGCGCCAGCAGTACAGAATGGGGACTAGCGGGGGAGACCCAGTACTTC. Translated: CASSTEWGLAGETQYF. The variable domain in full, with the rest retrieved from reference TRBV5-1 and TRBJ2-5, is KAGVTQTPRYLIKTRGQQVTLSCSPISGHRSVSWYQQTPGQGLQFLFEYFSETQRNKGNFPGRFSGRQFSNSRSEMNVSTLELGDSALYLCASSTEWGLAGETQYFGPGTRLLVL.